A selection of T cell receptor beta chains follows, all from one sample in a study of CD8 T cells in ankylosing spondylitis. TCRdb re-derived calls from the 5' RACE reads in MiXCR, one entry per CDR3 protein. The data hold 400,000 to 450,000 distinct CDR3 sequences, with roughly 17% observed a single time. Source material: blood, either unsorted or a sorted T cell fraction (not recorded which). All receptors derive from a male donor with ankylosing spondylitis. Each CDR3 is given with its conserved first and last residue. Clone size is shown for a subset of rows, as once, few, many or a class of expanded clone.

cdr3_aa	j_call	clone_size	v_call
CATSSSTGDYNEQFF	TRBJ2-1	many	TRBV24-1
CSARKTGKAFF	TRBJ1-1	.	TRBV20-1
CSATGTGGWEQYF	TRBJ2-7	many	TRBV20-1
CASSLALGQGYGYTF	TRBJ1-2	many	TRBV7-9
CSGKGGNSPLHF	TRBJ1-6	few	TRBV20-1
CATSDRTGSYNEQFF	TRBJ2-1	few	TRBV24-1
CASSLIAGATHEQYF	TRBJ2-7	.	TRBV27
CATSRVVVASGHNEQFF	TRBJ2-1	few	TRBV15
CASSLTTYEQYF	TRBJ2-7	many	TRBV7-2
CASSLDDWDEQFF	TRBJ2-1	.	TRBV11-2
CASSPVKIGEAFF	TRBJ1-1	.	TRBV18
CASSRKGRGGASYNEQFF	TRBJ2-1	few	TRBV6-1
CSAPGSDTEAFF	TRBJ1-1	few	TRBV20-1
CASKLASGGNSPLHF	TRBJ1-6	.	TRBV19
CASSSSDRGYTF	TRBJ1-2	many	TRBV12-3/TRBV12-4
CASSLQSGSSGELFF	TRBJ2-2	many	TRBV12-3/TRBV12-4
CASSLMRGSYEQYF	TRBJ2-7	few	TRBV28